The 7 T cell receptor beta chains in this list originate from one sample, sequenced in a study of blood T cell repertoires in COVID-19. Assay used: immunoSEQ multiplex PCR; TCRdb lists only in-frame clones, some missing. Of under 200,000 clones listed, approximately 87% are singletons. The specimen was peripheral blood. The receptors derive from an older woman with COVID-19, enrolled during active disease.

CDR3 amino acids: CASSLGQGDGELFF. The DNA for the CDR3 is TGTGCCAGCAGCTTAGGGCAGGGGGACGGGGAGCTGTTTTTT. The chain uses TRBV13 and TRBJ2-2; 7 bases line up with TRBD1. Germline CDR1 PRHDT, CDR2 FYEKMQ (reference sequence). J gave up 7 bases and V 0 bases, and 2 bases lay outside the gene matches. The CDR3 is made up of 14 amino acids.

The chain links TRBV6-2 or TRBV6-3 to TRBJ1-1; the D gene is possibly TRBD1 (6 bases). CDR3 length: 15 residues. V lost 5 bases, J lost 1 base, and 14 bases lay in between. Per germline, CDR1 MNHEY and CDR2 SVGEGT. CDR3 loop: CASSQRTDSNTEAFF. CDR3 DNA sequence: TGTGCCAGCAGTCAAAGGACAGACTCGAACACTGAAGCTTTCTTT.

The chain employs TRBV6-2 or TRBV6-3 and TRBJ2-1, with 8 bases matching TRBD2. This CDR3 region has 16 residues. From germline, CDR1 is MNHEY and CDR2 SVGEGT. The trim removed 2 bases at V and 4 bases at J, leaving 7 bases unmatched. The CDR3 coding sequence is TGTGCCAGCAGTTACGGACCCGGGGGGGGATACAATGAGCAGTTCTTC. This gives the protein CASSYGPGGGYNEQFF.

CDR3 loop: CASSGTGTGDSTEAFF. The CDR3 DNA is TGCGCCAGCAGCGGAACCGGGACAGGGGATAGTACTGAAGCTTTCTTT. V usage is TRBV5-1 and J usage is TRBJ1-1; 10 bases agree with TRBD1. The CDR3 runs to 16 residues. V gave up 4 bases and J gave up 5 bases; unmatched junction bases: 11. The V gene's germline CDR1 is SGHRS and CDR2 YFSETQ.

The chain is built from TRBV19 and TRBJ1-6, with 8 bases aligning to TRBD1. The CDR3 runs 16 residues. The ends lost 5 bases at V and 6 bases at J; junction bases unmatched: 9. Germline V lookup: CDR1 LNHDA, CDR2 SQIVND (reference sequence). Written as DNA, the CDR3 is TGTGCCAGTAGTTCCGGACAGGGCGCCTCTAATTCACCCCTCCACTTT. Translating it yields CASSSGQGASNSPLHF.

The chain joins TRBV30 to TRBJ1-2; perhaps TRBD1 as D (5 bases). CDR1 is GTSNPN, CDR2 SVGIG, per germline (reference sequence). Trimming took 3 bases from V and 4 from J, leaving 6 bases between them. The CDR3 is 11 residues long. In nucleotides, the CDR3 is TGTGCCTGGAGCGACAGCTATGGCTACACCTTC. Its translation: CAWSDSYGYTF. Supplemented by reference TRBV30 and TRBJ1-2, the full variable domain reads SQTIHQWPATLVQPVGSPLSLECTVEGTSNPNLYWYRQAAGRGLQLLFYSVGIGQISSEVPQNLSASRPQDRQFILSSKKLLLSDSGFYLCAWSDSYGYTFGSGTRLTVV.

This chain links TRBV19 with TRBJ1-4; D is uncertain. Trimming pared 5 bases from V and 8 bases from J, leaving 15 bases between. This CDR3 comprises 14 residues. CDR1 is LNHDA and CDR2 is SQIVND in the germline V gene (reference sequence). CDR3: CASSPRELREKLFF. CDR3 nucleotide sequence: TGTGCCAGTAGTCCGAGGGAGCTCCGAGAAAAACTGTTTTTT.